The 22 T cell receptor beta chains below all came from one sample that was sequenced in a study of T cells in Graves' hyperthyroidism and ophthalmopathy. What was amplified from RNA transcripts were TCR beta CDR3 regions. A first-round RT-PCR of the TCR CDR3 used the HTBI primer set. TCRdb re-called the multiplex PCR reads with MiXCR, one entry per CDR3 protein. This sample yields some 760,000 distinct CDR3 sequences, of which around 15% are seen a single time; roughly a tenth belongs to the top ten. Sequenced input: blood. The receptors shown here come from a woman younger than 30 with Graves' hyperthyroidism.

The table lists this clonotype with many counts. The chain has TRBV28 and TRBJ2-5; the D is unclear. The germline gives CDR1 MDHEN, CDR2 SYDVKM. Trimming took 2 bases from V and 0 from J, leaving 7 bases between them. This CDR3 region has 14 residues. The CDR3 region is CASSLGLNQETQYF. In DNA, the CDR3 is TGTGCCAGCAGTTTAGGGCTGAACCAAGAGACCCAGTACTTC.

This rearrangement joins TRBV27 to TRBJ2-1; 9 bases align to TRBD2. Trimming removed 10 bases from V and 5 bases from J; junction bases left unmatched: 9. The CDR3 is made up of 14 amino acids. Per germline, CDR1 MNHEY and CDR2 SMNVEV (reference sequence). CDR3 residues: CATHSGRTHNEQFF. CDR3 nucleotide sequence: TGTGCCACCCATAGCGGGAGAACCCACAATGAGCAGTTCTTC.

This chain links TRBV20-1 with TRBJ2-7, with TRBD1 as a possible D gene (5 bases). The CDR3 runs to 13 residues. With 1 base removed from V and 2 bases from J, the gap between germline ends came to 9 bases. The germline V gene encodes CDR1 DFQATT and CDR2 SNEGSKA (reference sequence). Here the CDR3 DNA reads TGCAGTGCTAGAGGACAGTACCCCTACGAGCAGTACTTC. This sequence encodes CSARGQYPYEQYF.

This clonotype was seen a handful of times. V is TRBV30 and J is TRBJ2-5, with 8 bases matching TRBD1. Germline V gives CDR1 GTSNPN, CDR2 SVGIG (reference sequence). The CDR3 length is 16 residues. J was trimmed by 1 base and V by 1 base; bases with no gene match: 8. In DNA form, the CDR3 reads TGTGCCTGGAGTGGCCAGGGGACAGGCCCCCAAGAGACCCAGTACTTC. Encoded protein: CAWSGQGTGPQETQYF.

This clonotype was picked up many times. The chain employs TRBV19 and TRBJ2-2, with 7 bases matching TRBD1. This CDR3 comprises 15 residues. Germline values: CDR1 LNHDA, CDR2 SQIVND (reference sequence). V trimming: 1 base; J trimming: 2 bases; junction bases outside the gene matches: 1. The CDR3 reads CASSIGQGNTGELFF. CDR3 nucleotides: TGTGCCAGTAGTATAGGACAGGGCAACACCGGGGAGCTGTTTTTT.

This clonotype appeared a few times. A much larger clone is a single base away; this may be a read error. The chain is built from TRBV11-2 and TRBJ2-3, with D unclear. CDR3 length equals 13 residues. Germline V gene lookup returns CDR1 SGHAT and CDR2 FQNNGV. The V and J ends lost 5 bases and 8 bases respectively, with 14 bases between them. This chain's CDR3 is CASSMDPPGTQYF. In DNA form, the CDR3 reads TGTGCCAGCAGCATGGACCCCCCCGGTACGCAGTATTTT.

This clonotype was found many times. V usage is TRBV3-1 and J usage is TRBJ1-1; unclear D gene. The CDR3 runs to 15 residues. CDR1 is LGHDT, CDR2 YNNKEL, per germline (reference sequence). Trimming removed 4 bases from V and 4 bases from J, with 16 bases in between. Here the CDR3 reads CASSPYQHVATEAFF. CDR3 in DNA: TGTGCCAGCAGCCCCTATCAGCATGTGGCCACTGAAGCTTTCTTT.

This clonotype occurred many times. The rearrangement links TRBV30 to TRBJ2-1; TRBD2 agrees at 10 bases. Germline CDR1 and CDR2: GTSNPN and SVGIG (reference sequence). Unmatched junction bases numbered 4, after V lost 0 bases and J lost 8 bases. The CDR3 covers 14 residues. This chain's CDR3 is CAWSVAGGRYEQFF. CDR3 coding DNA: TGTGCCTGGAGTGTAGCGGGAGGGCGGTATGAGCAGTTCTTC. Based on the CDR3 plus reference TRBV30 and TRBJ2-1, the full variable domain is SQTIHQWPATLVQPVGSPLSLECTVEGTSNPNLYWYRQAAGRGLQLLFYSVGIGQISSEVPQNLSASRPQDRQFILSSKKLLLSDSGFYLCAWSVAGGRYEQFFGPGTRLTVL.

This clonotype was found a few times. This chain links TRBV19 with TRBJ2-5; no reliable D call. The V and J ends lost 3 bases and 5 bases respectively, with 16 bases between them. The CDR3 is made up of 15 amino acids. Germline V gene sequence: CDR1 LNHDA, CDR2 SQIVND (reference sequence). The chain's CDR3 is CASSILAGRQETQYF. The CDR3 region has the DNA TGTGCCAGTAGTATCCTTGCTGGCAGGCAGGAGACCCAGTACTTC.

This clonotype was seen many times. The CDR3 loop reads CASQGWTGELFF. CDR3 DNA sequence: TGTGCCAGCCAAGGGTGGACCGGGGAGCTGTTTTTT. The chain uses TRBV2 and TRBJ2-2; no clear D gene. Germline V gene lookup returns CDR1 SNHLY and CDR2 FYNNEI. Between the trimmed V and J ends, which lost 8 bases and 5 bases, there was a span of 9 bases. CDR3 length equals 12 residues.

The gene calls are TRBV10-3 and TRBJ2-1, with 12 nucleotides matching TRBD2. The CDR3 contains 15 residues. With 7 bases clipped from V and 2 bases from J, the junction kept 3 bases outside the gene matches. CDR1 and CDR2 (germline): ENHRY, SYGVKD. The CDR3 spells CAITASGRAYNEQFF. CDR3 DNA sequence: TGTGCCATCACGGCTAGCGGGAGGGCCTACAATGAGCAGTTCTTC.

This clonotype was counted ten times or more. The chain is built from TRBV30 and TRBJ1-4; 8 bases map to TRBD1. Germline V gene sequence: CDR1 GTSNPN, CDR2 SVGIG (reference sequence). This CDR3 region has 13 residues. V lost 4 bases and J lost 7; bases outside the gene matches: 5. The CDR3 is CAWTGQGGEKLFF. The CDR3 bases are TGTGCCTGGACCGGACAGGGAGGTGAAAAACTGTTTTTT.

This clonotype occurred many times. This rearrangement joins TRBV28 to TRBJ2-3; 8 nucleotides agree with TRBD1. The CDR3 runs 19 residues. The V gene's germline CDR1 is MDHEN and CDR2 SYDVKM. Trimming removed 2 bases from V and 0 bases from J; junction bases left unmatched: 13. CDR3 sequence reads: CASSLPRDRTSSSTDTQYF. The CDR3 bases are TGTGCCAGCAGTTTACCCCGGGACAGGACCTCATCTAGCACAGATACGCAGTATTTT.

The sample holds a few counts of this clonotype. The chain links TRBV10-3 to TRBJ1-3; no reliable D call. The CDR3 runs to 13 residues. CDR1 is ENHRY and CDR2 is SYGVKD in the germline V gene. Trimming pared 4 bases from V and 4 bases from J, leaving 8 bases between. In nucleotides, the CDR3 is TGTGCCATCAGTGCCTTTCTAGGAAACACCATATATTTT. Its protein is CAISAFLGNTIYF.

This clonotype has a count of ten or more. CDR3 sequence (DNA): TGCAGCGTGGGCTGGGCAGGCACTGAAGCTTTCTTT. This encodes CSVGWAGTEAFF. V usage is TRBV29-1 and J usage is TRBJ1-1; D is uncertain. Per germline, CDR1 SQVTM and CDR2 ANQGSEA. The CDR3 extends over 12 amino acids. The V and J ends lost 6 bases and 4 bases respectively, with 12 bases between them.

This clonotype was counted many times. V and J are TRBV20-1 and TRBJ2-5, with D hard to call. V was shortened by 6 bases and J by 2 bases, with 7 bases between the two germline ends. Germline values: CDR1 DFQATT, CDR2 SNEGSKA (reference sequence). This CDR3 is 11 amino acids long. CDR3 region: CSAALQETQYF. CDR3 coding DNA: TGCAGTGCGGCCCTTCAAGAGACCCAGTACTTC.

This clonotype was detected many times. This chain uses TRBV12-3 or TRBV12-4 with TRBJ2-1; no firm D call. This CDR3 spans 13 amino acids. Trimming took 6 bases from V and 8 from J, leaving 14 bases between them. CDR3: CASSQLNYDEQFF. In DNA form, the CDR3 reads TGTGCCAGCAGCCAATTAAACTATGATGAGCAGTTCTTC.

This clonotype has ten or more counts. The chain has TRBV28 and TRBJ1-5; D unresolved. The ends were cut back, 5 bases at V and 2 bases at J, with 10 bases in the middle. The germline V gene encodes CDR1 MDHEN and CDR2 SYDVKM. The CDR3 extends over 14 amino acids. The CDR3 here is CASSRGSGNQPQHF. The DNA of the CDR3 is TGTGCCAGCAGTCGTGGGAGTGGCAATCAGCCCCAGCATTTT.

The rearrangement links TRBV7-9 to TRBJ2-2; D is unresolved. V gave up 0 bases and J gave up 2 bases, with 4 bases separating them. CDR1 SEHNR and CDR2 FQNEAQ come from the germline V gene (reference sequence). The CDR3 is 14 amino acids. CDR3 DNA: TGTGCCAGCAGCTTAGCCATAAACACCGGGGAGCTGTTTTTT. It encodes CASSLAINTGELFF.

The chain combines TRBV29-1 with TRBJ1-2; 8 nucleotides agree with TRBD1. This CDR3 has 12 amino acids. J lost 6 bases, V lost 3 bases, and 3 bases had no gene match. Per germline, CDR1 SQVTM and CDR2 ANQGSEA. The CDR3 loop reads CSVDQGADGYTF. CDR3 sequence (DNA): TGCAGCGTTGACCAGGGGGCCGATGGCTACACCTTC.

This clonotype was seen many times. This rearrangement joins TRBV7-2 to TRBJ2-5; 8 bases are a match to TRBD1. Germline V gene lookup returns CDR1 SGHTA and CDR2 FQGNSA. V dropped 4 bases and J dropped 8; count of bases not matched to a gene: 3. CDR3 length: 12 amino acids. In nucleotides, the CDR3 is TGTGCCAGCAGCTACGGACAGGGAACCCAGTACTTC. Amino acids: CASSYGQGTQYF.

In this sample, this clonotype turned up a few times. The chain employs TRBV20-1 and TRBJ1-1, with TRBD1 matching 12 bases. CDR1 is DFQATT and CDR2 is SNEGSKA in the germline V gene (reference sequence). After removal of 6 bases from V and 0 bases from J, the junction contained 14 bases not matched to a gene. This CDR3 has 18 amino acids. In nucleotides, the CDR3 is TGCAGTGCAACCGACCGGGACAGGGGGCGTGGGGTGAACACTGAAGCTTTCTTT. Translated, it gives CSATDRDRGRGVNTEAFF.